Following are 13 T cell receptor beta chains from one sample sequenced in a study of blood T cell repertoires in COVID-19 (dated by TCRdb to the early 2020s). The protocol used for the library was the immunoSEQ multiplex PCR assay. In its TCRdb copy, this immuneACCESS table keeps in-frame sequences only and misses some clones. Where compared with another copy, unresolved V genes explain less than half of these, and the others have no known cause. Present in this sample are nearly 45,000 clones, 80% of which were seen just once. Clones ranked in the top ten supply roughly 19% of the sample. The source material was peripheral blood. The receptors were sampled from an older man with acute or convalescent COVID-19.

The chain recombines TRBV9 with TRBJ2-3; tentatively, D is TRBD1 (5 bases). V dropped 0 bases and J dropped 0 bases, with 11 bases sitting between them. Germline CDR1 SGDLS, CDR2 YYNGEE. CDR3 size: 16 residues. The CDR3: CASSVGGADSTDTQYF. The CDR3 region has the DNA TGTGCCAGCAGCGTAGGGGGCGCGGATAGCACAGATACGCAGTATTTT.

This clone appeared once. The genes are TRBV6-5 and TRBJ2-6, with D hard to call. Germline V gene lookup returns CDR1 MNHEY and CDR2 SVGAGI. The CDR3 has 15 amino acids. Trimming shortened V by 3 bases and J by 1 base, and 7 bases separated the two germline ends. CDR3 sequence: CASSYRRSGANVLTF. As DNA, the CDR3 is TGTGCCAGCAGTTATAGGAGATCTGGGGCCAACGTCCTGACTTTC.

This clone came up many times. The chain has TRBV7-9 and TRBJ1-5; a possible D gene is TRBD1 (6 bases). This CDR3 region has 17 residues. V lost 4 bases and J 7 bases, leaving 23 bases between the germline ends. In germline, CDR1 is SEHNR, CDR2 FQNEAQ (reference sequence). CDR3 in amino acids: CASSSSLGRGERQPQHF. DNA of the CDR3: TGTGCCAGCAGCTCATCCCTGGGGAGGGGGGAGAGACAGCCCCAGCATTTT.

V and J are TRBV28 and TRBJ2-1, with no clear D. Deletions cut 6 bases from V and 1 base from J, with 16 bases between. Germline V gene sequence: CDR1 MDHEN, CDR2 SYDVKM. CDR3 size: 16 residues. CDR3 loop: CASSPTRIMSYNEQFF. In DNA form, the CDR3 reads TGTGCCAGCAGCCCTACGAGGATCATGTCCTACAATGAGCAGTTCTTC.

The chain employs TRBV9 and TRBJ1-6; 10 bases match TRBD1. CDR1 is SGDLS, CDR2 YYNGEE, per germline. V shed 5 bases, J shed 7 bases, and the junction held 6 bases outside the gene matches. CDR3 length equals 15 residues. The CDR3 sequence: CASSSGQGWNSPLHF. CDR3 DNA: TGTGCCAGCAGTTCGGGACAGGGGTGGAATTCACCCCTCCACTTT.

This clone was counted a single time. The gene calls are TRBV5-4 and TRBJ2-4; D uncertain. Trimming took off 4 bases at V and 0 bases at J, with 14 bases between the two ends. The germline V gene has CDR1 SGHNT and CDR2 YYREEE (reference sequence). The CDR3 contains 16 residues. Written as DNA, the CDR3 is TGTGCCAGCAGCCGACAACACGAGCTAGCCAAAAACATTCAGTACTTC. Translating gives CASSRQHELAKNIQYF.

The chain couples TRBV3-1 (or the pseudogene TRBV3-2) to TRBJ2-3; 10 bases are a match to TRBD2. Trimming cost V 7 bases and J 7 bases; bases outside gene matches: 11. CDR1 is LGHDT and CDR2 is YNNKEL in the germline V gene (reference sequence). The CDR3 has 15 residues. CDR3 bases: TGTGCCAGCACCAAAGCGGGGGGGCCGATGAATACGCAGTATTTT. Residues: CASTKAGGPMNTQYF.

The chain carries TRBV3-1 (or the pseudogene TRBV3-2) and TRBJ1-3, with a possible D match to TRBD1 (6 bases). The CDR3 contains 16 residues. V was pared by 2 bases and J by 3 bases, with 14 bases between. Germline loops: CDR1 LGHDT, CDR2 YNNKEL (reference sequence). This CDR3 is CASSQITGTVGNTIYF. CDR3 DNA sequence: TGTGCCAGCAGCCAAATTACAGGGACGGTTGGAAACACCATATATTTT.

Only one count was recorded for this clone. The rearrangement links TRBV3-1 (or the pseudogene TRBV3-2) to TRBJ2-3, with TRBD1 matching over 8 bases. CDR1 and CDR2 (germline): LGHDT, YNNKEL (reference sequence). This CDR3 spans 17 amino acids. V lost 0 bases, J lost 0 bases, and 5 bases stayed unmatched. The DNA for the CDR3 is TGTGCCAGCAGCCAAGATTTTGGACAGGGAAGCACAGATACGCAGTATTTT. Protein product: CASSQDFGQGSTDTQYF.

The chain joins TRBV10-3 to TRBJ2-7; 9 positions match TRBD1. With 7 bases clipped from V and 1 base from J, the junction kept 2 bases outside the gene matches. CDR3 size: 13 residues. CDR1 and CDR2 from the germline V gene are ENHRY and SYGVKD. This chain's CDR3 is CAITGTGSYEQYF. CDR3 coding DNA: TGTGCCATCACAGGGACAGGGTCCTACGAGCAGTACTTC.

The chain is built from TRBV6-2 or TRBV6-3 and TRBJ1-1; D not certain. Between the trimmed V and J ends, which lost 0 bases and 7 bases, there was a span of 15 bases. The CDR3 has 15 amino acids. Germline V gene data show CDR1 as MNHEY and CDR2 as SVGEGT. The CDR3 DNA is TGTGCCAGCAGTTACTCGTTGAGCTTTGGGAGTGAAGCTTTCTTT. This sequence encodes CASSYSLSFGSEAFF.

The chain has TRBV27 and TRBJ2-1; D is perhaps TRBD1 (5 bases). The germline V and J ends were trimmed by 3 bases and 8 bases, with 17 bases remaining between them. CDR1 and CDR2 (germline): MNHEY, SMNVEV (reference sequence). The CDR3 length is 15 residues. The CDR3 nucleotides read TGTGCCAGCAGTTTCGGACATCCGAATAGGGATGAGCAGTTCTTC. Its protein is CASSFGHPNRDEQFF.

The CDR3 DNA reads as TGCGCCAGCAGCCAAGAGTCCGGACTAGCTAGCTCCTACAATGAGCAGTTCTTC. It codes for CASSQESGLASSYNEQFF. The rearrangement uses TRBV4-1 and TRBJ2-1; 8 nucleotides match TRBD2. The CDR3 has 18 amino acids. Trimming cost V 0 bases and J 0 bases; bases outside gene matches: 7. Germline V gives CDR1 MGHRA, CDR2 YSYEKL.